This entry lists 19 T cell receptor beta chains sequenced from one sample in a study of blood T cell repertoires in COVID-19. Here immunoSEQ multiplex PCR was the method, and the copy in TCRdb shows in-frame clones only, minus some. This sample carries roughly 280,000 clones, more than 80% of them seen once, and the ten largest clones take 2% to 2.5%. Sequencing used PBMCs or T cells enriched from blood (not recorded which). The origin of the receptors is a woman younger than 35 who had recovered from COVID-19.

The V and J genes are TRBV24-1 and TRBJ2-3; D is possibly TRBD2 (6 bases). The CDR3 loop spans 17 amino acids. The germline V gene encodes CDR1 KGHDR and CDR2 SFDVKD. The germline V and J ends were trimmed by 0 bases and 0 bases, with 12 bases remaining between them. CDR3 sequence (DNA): TGTGCCACCAGTGATTTGCCCGGGACTTTTAGCACAGATACGCAGTATTTT. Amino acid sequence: CATSDLPGTFSTDTQYF.

The CDR3 is CATSSTGAGNTIYF. CDR3 nucleotides: TGTGCCACTTCATCCACAGGGGCTGGAAACACCATATATTTT. The V call is TRBV5-5, the J call TRBJ1-3; 7 nucleotides match TRBD1. This CDR3 has 14 amino acids. Germline CDR1 and CDR2: SGHKS and YYEKEE (reference sequence). The V segment lost 9 bases and the J segment 2 bases; nucleotides outside the gene matches: 8. The variable domain in full, with the rest retrieved from reference TRBV5-5 and TRBJ1-3, is DAGVTQSPTHLIKTRGQQVTLRCSPISGHKSVSWYQQVLGQGPQFIFQYYEKEERGRGNFPDRFSARQFPNYSSELNVNALLLGDSALYLCATSSTGAGNTIYFGEGSWLTVV.

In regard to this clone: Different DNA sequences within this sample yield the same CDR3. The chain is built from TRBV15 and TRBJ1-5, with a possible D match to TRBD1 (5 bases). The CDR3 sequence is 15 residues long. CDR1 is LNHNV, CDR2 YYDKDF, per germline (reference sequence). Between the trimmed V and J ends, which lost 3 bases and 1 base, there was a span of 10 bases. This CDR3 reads CATSRIGGSNQPQHF. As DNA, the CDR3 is TGTGCCACCAGCAGGATTGGGGGGAGCAATCAGCCCCAGCATTTT.

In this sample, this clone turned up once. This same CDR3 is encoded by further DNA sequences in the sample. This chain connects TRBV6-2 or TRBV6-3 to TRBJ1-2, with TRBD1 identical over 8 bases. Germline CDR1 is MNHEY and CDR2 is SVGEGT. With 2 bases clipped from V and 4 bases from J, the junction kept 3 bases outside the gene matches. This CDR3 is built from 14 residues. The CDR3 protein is CASSYGTGGYGYTF. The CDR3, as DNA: TGTGCCAGCAGTTACGGGACAGGAGGCTATGGCTACACCTTC.

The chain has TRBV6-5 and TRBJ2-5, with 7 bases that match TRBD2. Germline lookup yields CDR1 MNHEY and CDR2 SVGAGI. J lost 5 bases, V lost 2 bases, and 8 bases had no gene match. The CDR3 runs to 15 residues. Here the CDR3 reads CASSYKGSSGETQYF. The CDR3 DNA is TGTGCCAGCAGTTACAAGGGTAGTAGCGGGGAGACCCAGTACTTC.

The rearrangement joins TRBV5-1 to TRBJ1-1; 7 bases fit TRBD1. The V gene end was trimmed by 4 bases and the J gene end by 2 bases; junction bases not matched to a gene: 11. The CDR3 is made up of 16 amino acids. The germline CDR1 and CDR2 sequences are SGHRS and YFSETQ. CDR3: CASSLNSGGRNTEAFF. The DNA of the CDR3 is TGCGCCAGCAGCCTAAACTCAGGGGGGCGCAACACTGAAGCTTTCTTT.

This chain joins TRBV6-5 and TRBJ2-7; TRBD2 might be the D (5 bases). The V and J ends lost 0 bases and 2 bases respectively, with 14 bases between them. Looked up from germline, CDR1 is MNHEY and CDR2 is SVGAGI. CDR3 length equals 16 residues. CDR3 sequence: CASSYSPPSGPYEQYF. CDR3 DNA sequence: TGTGCCAGCAGTTACTCGCCTCCAAGCGGTCCCTACGAGCAGTACTTC.

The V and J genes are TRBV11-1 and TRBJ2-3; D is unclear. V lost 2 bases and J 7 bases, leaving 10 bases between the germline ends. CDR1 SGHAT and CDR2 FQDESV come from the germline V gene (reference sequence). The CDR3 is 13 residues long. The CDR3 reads CASSLNGQNTQYF. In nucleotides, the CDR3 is TGTGCCAGCAGCTTAAATGGCCAGAATACGCAGTATTTT.

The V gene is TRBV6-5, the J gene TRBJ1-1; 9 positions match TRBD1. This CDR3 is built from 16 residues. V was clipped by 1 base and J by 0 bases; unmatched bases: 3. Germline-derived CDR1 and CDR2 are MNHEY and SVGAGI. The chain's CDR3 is CASSYFGTGMNTEAFF. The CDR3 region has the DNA TGTGCCAGCAGTTACTTCGGGACAGGGATGAACACTGAAGCTTTCTTT.

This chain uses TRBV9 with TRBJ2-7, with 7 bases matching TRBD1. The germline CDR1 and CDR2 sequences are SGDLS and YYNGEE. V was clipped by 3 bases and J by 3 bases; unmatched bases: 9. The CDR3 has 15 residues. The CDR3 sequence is CASSGGLGQNYEQYF. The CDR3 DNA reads TGTGCCAGCAGCGGGGGGCTGGGACAGAACTACGAGCAGTACTTC.

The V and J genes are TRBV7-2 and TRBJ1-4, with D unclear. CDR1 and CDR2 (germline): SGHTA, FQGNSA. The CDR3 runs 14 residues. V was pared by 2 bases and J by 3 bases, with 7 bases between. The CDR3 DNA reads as TGTGCCAGCAGCTTACTAGGATCTAATGAAAAACTGTTTTTT. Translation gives CASSLLGSNEKLFF.

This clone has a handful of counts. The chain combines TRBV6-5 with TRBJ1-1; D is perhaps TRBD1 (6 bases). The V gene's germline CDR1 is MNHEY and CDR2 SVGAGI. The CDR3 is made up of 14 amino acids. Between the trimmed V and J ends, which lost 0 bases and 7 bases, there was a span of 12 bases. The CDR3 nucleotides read TGTGCCAGCAGTTACTCGTCAGGGGATTATGAAGCTTTCTTT. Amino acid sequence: CASSYSSGDYEAFF.

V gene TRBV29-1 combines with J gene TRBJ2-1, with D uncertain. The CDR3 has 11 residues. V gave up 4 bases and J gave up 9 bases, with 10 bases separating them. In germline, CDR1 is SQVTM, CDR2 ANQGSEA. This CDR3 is CSVGAHTEQFF. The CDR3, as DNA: TGCAGCGTTGGCGCCCATACTGAGCAGTTCTTC.

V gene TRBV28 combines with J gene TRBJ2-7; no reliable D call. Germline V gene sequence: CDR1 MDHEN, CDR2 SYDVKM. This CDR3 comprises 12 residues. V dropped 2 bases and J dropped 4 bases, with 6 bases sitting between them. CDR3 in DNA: TGTGCCAGCAGTTTAAGCTATTACGAGCAGTACTTC. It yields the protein CASSLSYYEQYF.

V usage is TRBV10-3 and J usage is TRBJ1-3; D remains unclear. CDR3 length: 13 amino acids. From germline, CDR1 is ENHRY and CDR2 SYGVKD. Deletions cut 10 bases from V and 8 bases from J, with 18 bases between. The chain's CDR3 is CATSRGIGDTIYF. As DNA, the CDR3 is TGTGCCACTTCCCGAGGGATTGGGGACACCATATATTTT.

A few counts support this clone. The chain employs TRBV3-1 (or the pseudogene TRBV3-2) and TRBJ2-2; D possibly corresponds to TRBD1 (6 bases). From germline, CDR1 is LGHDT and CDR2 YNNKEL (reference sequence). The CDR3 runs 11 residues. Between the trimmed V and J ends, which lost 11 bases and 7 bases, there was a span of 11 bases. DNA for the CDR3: TGTGCCGTCTCAGGGGACGGGGAGCTGTTTTTT. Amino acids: CAVSGDGELFF.

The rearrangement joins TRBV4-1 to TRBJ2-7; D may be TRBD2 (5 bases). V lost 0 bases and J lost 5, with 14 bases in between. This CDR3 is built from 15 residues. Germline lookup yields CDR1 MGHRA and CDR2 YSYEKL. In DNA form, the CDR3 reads TGCGCCAGCAGCCAAGATCCAGGACTTGCGGACGAGCAGTACTTC. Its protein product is CASSQDPGLADEQYF.

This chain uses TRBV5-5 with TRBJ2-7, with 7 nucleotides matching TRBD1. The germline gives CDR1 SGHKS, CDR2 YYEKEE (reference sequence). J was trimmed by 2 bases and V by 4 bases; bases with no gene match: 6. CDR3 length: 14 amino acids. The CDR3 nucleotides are TGTGCCAGCAGCGAGTGGACAGGTCCCTACGAGCAGTACTTC. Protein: CASSEWTGPYEQYF. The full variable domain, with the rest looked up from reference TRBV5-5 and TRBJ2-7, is DAGVTQSPTHLIKTRGQQVTLRCSPISGHKSVSWYQQVLGQGPQFIFQYYEKEERGRGNFPDRFSARQFPNYSSELNVNALLLGDSALYLCASSEWTGPYEQYFGPGTRLTVT.

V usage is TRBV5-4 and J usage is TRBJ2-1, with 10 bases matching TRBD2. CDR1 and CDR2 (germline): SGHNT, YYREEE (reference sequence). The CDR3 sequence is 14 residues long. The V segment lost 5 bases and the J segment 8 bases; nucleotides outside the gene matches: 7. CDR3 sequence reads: CASRRAGGQDEQFF. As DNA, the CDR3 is TGTGCCAGCAGAAGAGCGGGGGGGCAGGATGAGCAGTTCTTC.